The rows below give T cell receptor beta chains drawn from one sample of a study of T cells in Graves' hyperthyroidism and ophthalmopathy. One entry per CDR3 protein, called by TCRdb with MiXCR from the multiplex PCR reads. The sample carries some 270,000 distinct CDR3 sequences, about 25% recorded once. Sequenced: blood. Receptor source: a woman aged 40 to 50 with Graves' ophthalmopathy. The CDR3 runs from the conserved cysteine through the conserved F or W. A D gene is named only where the DNA matches it firmly. Not all rows give a size; the values are once, few, many and, for expanded clones, a class.

J,size,V,D,DNA,CDR3
TRBJ2-2,.,TRBV5-1,.,TGCGCCATCAGCTTAGGGGCCTCGGCAAACACCGGGGAGCTGTTTTTT,CAISLGASANTGELFF
TRBJ2-2,.,TRBV5-1,.,TGCGCCAGCAGCTTATCAGGGTTCACCGGGGAGCTGTTTTTT,CASSLSGFTGELFF
TRBJ1-1,many,TRBV28,TRBD1,TGTGCCAGCGGGGACGGGACAGGGTGGTTCGCGTCTGAGAACACTGAAGCTTTCTTT,CASGDGTGWFASENTEAFF
TRBJ1-5,.,TRBV12-3/TRBV12-4,.,TGTGTCAGCAGTACTCACGGGAATCAGCCCCAGCATTTT,CVSSTHGNQPQHF
TRBJ1-5,few,TRBV12-3/TRBV12-4,.,TGTGCCAGCCGCGTCCGGGGGAGCAATCAGCCCCAGCATTTT,CASRVRGSNQPQHF
TRBJ2-7,many,TRBV27,TRBD1,TGTGCCAGCAGTTTCGACAGGGGCGCGAACGAGCAGTACTTC,CASSFDRGANEQYF
TRBJ2-7,many,TRBV28,TRBD1,TGTGCCAGCAAACAGGGGGCGCGGGACTACGAGCAGTACTTC,CASKQGARDYEQYF
TRBJ1-2,few,TRBV4-2,.,TGTGCCAGCAGCCAAGAGGGAGGGCCACACTATGGCTACACCTTC,CASSQEGGPHYGYTF
TRBJ1-2,.,TRBV28,TRBD1,TGTGCCAGCAGCAGACAGGGGTACGATGGCTACACCTTC,CASSRQGYDGYTF
TRBJ1-6,many,TRBV29-1,.,TGCAGCGCCTCAGACGGGATTAATTCACCCCTCCACTTT,CSASDGINSPLHF
TRBJ2-6,many,TRBV28,TRBD1,TGTGCCAGCATCAGGGACAGGGTGTCCGCTGGGGCCAACGTCCTGACTTTC,CASIRDRVSAGANVLTF
TRBJ1-1,many,TRBV28,.,TGTGCCAGCAGTTCCCCCGCGGATCGAAGGGCTTTCTTT,CASSSPADRRAFF
TRBJ1-1,many,TRBV29-1,TRBD1,TGCAGCGTCGCTGGACAGGGGGAGACTGAAGCTTTCTTT,CSVAGQGETEAFF
TRBJ2-7,few,TRBV2,.,TGTGCCAGCCTTCCAAGCTCCTACGAGCAGTACTTC,CASLPSSYEQYF
TRBJ1-3,many,TRBV28,TRBD1,TGTGCCAGCAGCATGGGACAGGTCTCTGGAAACACCATATATTTT,CASSMGQVSGNTIYF
TRBJ1-5,many,TRBV6-5,.,TGTGCCAGTGGGGGCTGGAGAGAGCCCCAGCATTTT,CASGGWREPQHF
TRBJ1-1,.,TRBV20-1,.,TGCAGGCCAGGGGCAGGGCTTATGAACACTGAAGCTTTCTTT,CRPGAGLMNTEAFF
TRBJ2-4,many,TRBV27,TRBD1,TGTGCCAGCAAAAGGACAGGGGCCAAAAACATTCAGTACTTC,CASKRTGAKNIQYF
TRBJ1-5,many,TRBV30,TRBD1,TGTGCCTGGAGTGTACGACAGGGGTACCAGCCCCAGCATTTT,CAWSVRQGYQPQHF
TRBJ1-6,many,TRBV12-3/TRBV12-4,.,TGTGCCAGCAGTCTTACGAATTCACCCCTCCACTTT,CASSLTNSPLHF
TRBJ2-7,many,TRBV28,TRBD1,TGTGCCAGCAGTTTAAGTCAGAGGACAGGGGGCGGATTCGAGCAGTACTTC,CASSLSQRTGGGFEQYF
TRBJ2-7,many,TRBV14,.,TGTGCCAGCAGCCAAGGACTACCCGGCTACGAGCAGTACTTC,CASSQGLPGYEQYF
TRBJ1-2,.,TRBV12-3/TRBV12-4,TRBD1,TGTGCCAGCAGTTTAACCCTAGGGGGCTCGTCCTATGGCTACACCTTC,CASSLTLGGSSYGYTF
TRBJ2-7,many,TRBV3-1,.,TGTGCCAGCAGCCAAGTGGGCAGCAAATACGAGCAGTACTTC,CASSQVGSKYEQYF
TRBJ2-7,many,TRBV19,.,TGTGCCAGTAAGGTTGGACACACCTACGAGCAGTACTTC,CASKVGHTYEQYF
TRBJ2-7,few,TRBV4-1,.,TGCGCCAGCAGCCAAGATTGGCGGACGCCCTCCTACGAGCAGTACTTC,CASSQDWRTPSYEQYF
TRBJ1-2,.,TRBV30,TRBD1,TGTGCCTGTTCGGACACAGGGGGCATCTATGGCTACACCTTC,CACSDTGGIYGYTF
TRBJ1-5,many,TRBV28,TRBD1,TGTGCCAGCAGTTTCCCACGACAGGGGGCCCAGCCCCAGCATTTT,CASSFPRQGAQPQHF
TRBJ2-7,.,TRBV6-2/TRBV6-3,.,TGTGCCAGCAGTTACAGCAACCCCGGGGCAGGGTCTTCGTACGAGCAGTACTTC,CASSYSNPGAGSSYEQYF
TRBJ2-5,.,TRBV28,TRBD1,TGTGCCAGCAGTTTACCCGGACAGGAGGTTGAGACCCAGTACTTC,CASSLPGQEVETQYF
TRBJ1-5,many,TRBV28,TRBD1,TGTGCCAGCACCTACCTCTTCACAGGGGGCGGGCAGCCCCAGCATTTT,CASTYLFTGGGQPQHF
TRBJ1-1,.,TRBV12-3/TRBV12-4,.,TGTGCCACCTCCTTAGGGCCGAGCACTGAAGCTTTCTTT,CATSLGPSTEAFF
TRBJ2-7,once,TRBV28,TRBD2,TGTGCCAGCAGTTCATCGGGAGGTGGACCCTACGAGCAGTACTTC,CASSSSGGGPYEQYF